This TCR beta chain originates from a study of T cell changes during pregnancy in multiple sclerosis (dated by TCRdb to about 2019). For context, the study as a whole: The study looked at changes in the T cell repertoire across pregnancy in women with multiple sclerosis.

Libraries were constructed by the immunoSEQ multiplex PCR assay. In TCRdb, the immuneACCESS table is reduced to in-frame sequences with V and J assigned. These tables do not hold every clone; where another copy was compared, an unresolved V gene accounts for under half, and the others remain unexplained. The sample table shows roughly 110,000 clones, and 91% are seen once. 1.5% to 2% of the sample is taken by the ten largest. Remarks on this clone: The antigen this receptor binds is unknown. No base quality values were provided; no much bigger clone lies one nucleotide off.

The germline V gene (reference sequence) gives CDR1 as LNHDA and CDR2 as SQIVND. The CDR3 sequence holds 13 residues, the cysteine and phenylalanine included. The sequence is cut down to CDR3 DNA, 39 bases in frame from base 1. Trimming removed 10 bases from V and 2 bases from J, leaving 12 bases between the germline ends. This receptor chain uses TRBV19 and TRBJ1-3; perhaps TRBD1 is the D gene, with 5 bases matching. The sample in question was peripheral blood, obtained before pregnancy. This receptor was taken from a female donor with multiple sclerosis, enrolled in a pregnancy study. The CDR3 in this case is CATGRDPGNTIYF. The base sequence is TGTGCCACCGGGAGGGACCCTGGAAACACCATATATTTT.